One and the same sample provided the 2 T cell receptor beta chains below, sequenced in a study of blood T cell repertoires in COVID-19. Clones were sequenced by immunoSEQ multiplex PCR, and TCRdb holds only the in-frame ones, with some missing. The table records roughly 290,000 clones, about 89% of them present only once. Input material: peripheral blood. The source is a young man with acute or convalescent COVID-19.

The chain carries TRBV7-3 and TRBJ2-2; 11 positions match TRBD1. Germline assignment: CDR1 SGHTA and CDR2 FQGTGA. The CDR3 has 15 residues. Losses at the gene ends were 5 bases for V and 7 bases for J; bases not matched to a gene: 6. CDR3 sequence: CASSRTGGRGGELFF. The CDR3 nucleotides are TGTGCCAGCAGCAGGACAGGGGGCAGGGGCGGGGAGCTGTTTTTT.

This sequence joins TRBV27 and TRBJ1-1, with 7 nucleotides matching TRBD1. With 8 bases clipped from V and 2 bases from J, the junction kept 11 bases outside the gene matches. The germline V gene has CDR1 MNHEY and CDR2 SMNVEV (reference sequence). The CDR3 covers 15 residues. In DNA form, the CDR3 reads TGTGCCAGCGGGATATACAGGGGACGAAACACTGAAGCTTTCTTT. It specifies CASGIYRGRNTEAFF.